This entry lists 20 T cell receptor beta chains sequenced from one sample in a study of CXCR3-negative and CXCR3-positive naive CD8 T cells. Overall study findings and caveats: Naive CXCR3-positive cells had TRB CDR3s more hydrophobic than those of CXCR3-negative naive cells.

No antigen has been identified for these receptors. The libraries of TRB cDNA were prepared using 5' RACE with UMI labels. Reanalyzing the 5' RACE reads, TCRdb keeps one entry per CDR3 protein, without DNA. The sample includes about 120,000 distinct CDR3 sequences. Sequences were obtained from naive CXCR3+ CD8+ T cells from blood. Subset given: CD45RO-CCR7+CD27+CD95- naive CD8+ T cells expressing CXCR3 (TNR3+). The receptors were gathered from a human donor in good health. Some clones in this sample may be carry-over from other donors' samples.

The rearrangement links TRBV7-6 to TRBJ1-1; with no DNA, the TCRdb D assignment of TRBD1 cannot be verified. Germline assignment: CDR1 SGHVS and CDR2 FNYEAQ. This CDR3 comprises 14 residues. This CDR3 is CASSLFGTNTEAFF.

V and J are TRBV28 and TRBJ2-7; as DNA is missing, the TRBD1 call by TCRdb cannot be tested. CDR1 is MDHEN, CDR2 SYDVKM, per germline. The CDR3 covers 17 residues. The CDR3 region is CASSPFPGTGYSYEQYF.

The chain employs TRBV20-1 and TRBJ2-7; the D call of TRBD2 rests on TCRdb alone, since no DNA is present to check it. CDR1 and CDR2 from the germline V gene are DFQATT and SNEGSKA (reference sequence). This CDR3 has 14 residues. The chain's CDR3 is CSARGASGVYEQYF.

The V call is TRBV20-1, the J call TRBJ2-7; TCRdb's D call, TRBD1, is unchecked because there is no DNA. CDR3 length: 15 residues. Germline loops: CDR1 DFQATT, CDR2 SNEGSKA (reference sequence). CDR3 loop: CSARDPGGSYYEQYF.

V usage is TRBV29-1 and J usage is TRBJ2-7; there is no DNA to check the TCRdb D call of TRBD1. The CDR3 is 15 residues long. Germline V gives CDR1 SQVTM, CDR2 ANQGSEA. This chain's CDR3 is CSVISGTGESYEQYF.

V and J are TRBV20-1 and TRBJ2-7; the D call from TCRdb, TRBD1, cannot be confirmed without DNA. Germline V gene sequence: CDR1 DFQATT, CDR2 SNEGSKA (reference sequence). The CDR3 loop spans 14 amino acids. The CDR3 region is CSARDRGETNEQYF.

The CDR3 sequence: CSARGPPGLAGPGEQFF. V is TRBV20-1 and J is TRBJ2-1; the TCRdb D gene call, TRBD2, has no DNA to confirm it. Germline CDR1 and CDR2: DFQATT and SNEGSKA (reference sequence). This CDR3 region has 17 residues.

The chain employs TRBV28 and TRBJ2-7; the D call from TCRdb, TRBD1, cannot be confirmed without DNA. This CDR3 comprises 15 residues. Germline V lookup: CDR1 MDHEN, CDR2 SYDVKM. The CDR3 region is CASSLTGAPNNEQYF.

This chain joins TRBV29-1 and TRBJ2-2; the TRBD2 assignment by TCRdb is unverifiable without DNA. The CDR3 runs to 16 residues. Germline CDR1 and CDR2: SQVTM and ANQGSEA. CDR3 amino acids: CSVNGLAGVNTGELFF.

The chain employs TRBV4-2 and TRBJ2-2; TCRdb names TRBD1, which stays unverified in the absence of DNA. This CDR3 spans 15 amino acids. The germline V gene has CDR1 LGHNA and CDR2 YNFKEQ. The chain's CDR3 is CASSQDQSGAGELFF.

The J gene is TRBJ2-2, the V gene TRBV11-2; TCRdb indicates TRBD1, and absent DNA this call remains unverified. The germline gives CDR1 SGHAT, CDR2 FQNNGV. This CDR3 region has 18 residues. CDR3 region: CASSPLGTGGLNTGELFF.

The chain recombines TRBV4-3 with TRBJ1-1. Germline V gene sequence: CDR1 LGHNA, CDR2 YSLEER. The CDR3 runs to 14 residues. CDR3 sequence reads: CASSQDWGDTEAFF.

The chain joins TRBV3-1 to TRBJ2-2; absent DNA, TCRdb's TRBD2 call cannot be checked. Germline CDR1 and CDR2: LGHDT and YNNKEL (reference sequence). The CDR3 is 17 residues long. The CDR3 reads CASSQEAGLGRTGELFF.

The V call is TRBV29-1, the J call TRBJ2-1. This CDR3 contains 13 residues. Germline V gene sequence: CDR1 SQVTM, CDR2 ANQGSEA. The CDR3: CSAPTLTYNEQFF.

The chain combines TRBV5-6 with TRBJ2-7; the D gene TCRdb calls, TRBD1, cannot be checked with no DNA. The CDR3 sequence is 14 residues long. Germline V gene data show CDR1 as SGHDT and CDR2 as YYEEEE. The chain's CDR3 is CASTNPSGVDEQYF.

The V gene is TRBV7-9, the J gene TRBJ2-1; TCRdb selects TRBD1, and the lack of DNA leaves this call unchecked. Germline CDR1 and CDR2: SEHNR and FQNEAQ (reference sequence). This CDR3 has 16 residues. CDR3 loop: CASSPRMTVGFNEQFF. The whole variable domain, remainder taken from reference TRBV7-9 and TRBJ2-1, is DTGVSQNPRHKITKRGQNVTFRCDPISEHNRLYWYRQTLGQGPEFLTYFQNEAQLEKSRLLSDRFSAERPKGSFSTLEIQRTEQGDSAMYLCASSPRMTVGFNEQFFGPGTRLTVL.

J is TRBJ1-1 and V is TRBV29-1. The V gene's germline CDR1 is SQVTM and CDR2 ANQGSEA. The CDR3 is 12 residues long. CDR3 protein: CSVGTETTEAFF.

The chain uses TRBV7-9 and TRBJ2-4. Germline CDR1 and CDR2: SEHNR and FQNEAQ (reference sequence). CDR3 length: 15 amino acids. CDR3 residues: CASSSPGIAKNIQYF.

The rearrangement links TRBV4-3 to TRBJ2-4; TCRdb calls TRBD1, which cannot be checked without DNA. The CDR3 consists of 16 residues. Germline V gene sequence: CDR1 LGHNA, CDR2 YSLEER. The CDR3 spells CASSHPGSLAKNIQYF.

V and J are TRBV3-1 and TRBJ2-1; with no DNA, the TCRdb D assignment of TRBD2 cannot be verified. Germline CDR1 is LGHDT and CDR2 is YNNKEL (reference sequence). This CDR3 is built from 19 residues. This CDR3 is CASSQPHGTSGSSYNEQFF.